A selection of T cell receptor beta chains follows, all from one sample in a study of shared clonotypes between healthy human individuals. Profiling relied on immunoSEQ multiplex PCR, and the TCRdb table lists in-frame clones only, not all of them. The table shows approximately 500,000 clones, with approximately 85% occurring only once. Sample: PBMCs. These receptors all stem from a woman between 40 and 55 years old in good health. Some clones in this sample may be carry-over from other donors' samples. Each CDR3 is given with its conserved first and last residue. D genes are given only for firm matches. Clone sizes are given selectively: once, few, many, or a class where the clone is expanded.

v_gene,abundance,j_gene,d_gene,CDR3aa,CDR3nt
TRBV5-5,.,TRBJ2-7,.,CASSLGVYEQYF,TGTGCCAGCAGCTTGGGGGTTTACGAGCAGTACTTC
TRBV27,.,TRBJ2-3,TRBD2,CASSPGLVSTDTQYF,TGTGCCAGCAGTCCGGGACTAGTTAGCACAGATACGCAGTATTTT
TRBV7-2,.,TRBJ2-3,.,CASSFSTEPYYTQYF,TGTGCCAGCAGCTTTTCAACGGAACCTTATTATACGCAGTATTTT
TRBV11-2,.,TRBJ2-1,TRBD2,CASSLAGGINEQFF,TGTGCCAGCAGCTTAGCGGGAGGAATCAATGAGCAGTTCTTC
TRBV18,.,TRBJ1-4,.,CASSHERLNEKLFF,TGTGCCAGCTCACATGAGAGGTTAAATGAAAAACTGTTTTTT
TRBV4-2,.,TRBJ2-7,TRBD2,CASSQVDSGLAGDEQYF,TGTGCCAGCAGCCAAGTGGATTCGGGACTAGCGGGAGACGAGCAGTACTTC
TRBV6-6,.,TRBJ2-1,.,CASSYMQGGEQFF,TGTGCCAGCAGTTATATGCAGGGTGGTGAGCAGTTCTTC
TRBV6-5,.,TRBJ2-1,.,CASSYSQGYNEQFF,TGTGCCAGCAGTTACTCGCAGGGCTACAATGAGCAGTTCTTC
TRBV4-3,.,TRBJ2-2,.,CASSQLHGELFF,TGCGCCAGCAGCCAATTACACGGGGAGCTGTTTTTT
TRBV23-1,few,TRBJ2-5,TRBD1,CASSSRGLWKTQYF,TGCGCCAGCAGTTCCAGGGGGCTTTGGAAGACCCAGTACTTC
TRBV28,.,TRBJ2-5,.,CASSPEGRGTQYF,TGTGCCAGCAGCCCGGAGGGCCGCGGGACCCAGTACTTC
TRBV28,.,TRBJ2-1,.,CASSSSFEQFF,TGTGCCAGCAGTTCGAGCTTTGAGCAGTTCTTC
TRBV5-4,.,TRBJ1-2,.,CASSLRDSFFGYGYTF,TGTGCCAGCAGCCTCCGGGACTCCTTTTTTGGCTATGGCTACACCTTC
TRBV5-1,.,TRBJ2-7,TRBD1,CASSLQGDSSYEQYF,TGCGCCAGCAGCTTACAGGGGGACAGCTCCTACGAGCAGTACTTC
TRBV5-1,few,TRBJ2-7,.,CASSLASLYEQYF,TGCGCCAGCAGCTTGGCCTCCCTATACGAGCAGTACTTC
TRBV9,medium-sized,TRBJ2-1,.,CASSVGVNNEQFF,TGTGCCAGCAGCGTAGGCGTCAACAATGAGCAGTTCTTC
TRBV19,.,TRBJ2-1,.,CASSSPSWVAYNEQFF,TGTGCCAGTAGTTCTCCGTCCTGGGTGGCCTACAATGAGCAGTTCTTC
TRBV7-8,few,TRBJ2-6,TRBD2,CASSLVGASGRAGANVLTF,TGTGCCAGCAGCTTAGTGGGTGCTAGCGGGAGGGCTGGGGCCAACGTCCTGACTTTC
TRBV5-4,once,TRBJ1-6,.,CASSIDKPDNSPLHF,TGTGCCAGCAGCATTGACAAGCCTGATAATTCACCCCTCCACTTT
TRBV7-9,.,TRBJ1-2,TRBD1,CASSLLGTAGYGYTF,TGTGCCAGCAGCTTACTGGGGACAGCGGGATATGGCTACACCTTC
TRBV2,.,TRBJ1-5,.,CASNLWGTGQPQHF,TGTGCCAGCAATTTATGGGGAACTGGGCAGCCCCAGCATTTT
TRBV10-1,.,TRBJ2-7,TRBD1,CASSDPRGTGAEQYF,TGCGCCAGCAGTGACCCCCGGGGGACAGGGGCCGAGCAGTACTTC
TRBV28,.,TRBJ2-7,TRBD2,CASGKPGLASFEQYF,TGTGCCAGCGGCAAACCGGGACTAGCTTCCTTCGAGCAGTACTTC
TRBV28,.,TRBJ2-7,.,CASSSQRTVVYEQYF,TGTGCCAGCAGTTCCCAACGGACAGTGGTCTACGAGCAGTACTTC
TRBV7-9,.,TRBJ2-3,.,CASSLNSGGTDTQYF,TGTGCCAGCAGCTTAAACTCGGGCGGCACAGATACGCAGTATTTT
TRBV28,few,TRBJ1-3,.,CASSFWSGGSGNTIYF,TGTGCCAGCAGTTTTTGGAGTGGGGGCTCTGGAAACACCATATATTTT
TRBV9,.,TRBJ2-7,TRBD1,CASSVSRDSPYEQYF,TGTGCCAGCAGCGTATCAAGGGACAGTCCCTACGAGCAGTACTTC
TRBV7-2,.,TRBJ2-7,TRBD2,CASSSGRGGDEQYF,TGTGCCAGCAGCTCTGGGAGGGGAGGCGACGAGCAGTACTTC
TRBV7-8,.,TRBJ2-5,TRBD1,CASSLAVLTGGSARETQYF,TGTGCCAGCAGCTTAGCCGTCTTGACAGGGGGGAGCGCGAGGGAGACCCAGTACTTC
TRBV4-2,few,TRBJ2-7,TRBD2,CASSQLLSGIGEQYF,TGTGCCAGCAGCCAATTACTTAGCGGGATAGGGGAGCAGTACTTC
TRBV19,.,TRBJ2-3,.,CASSITTDTQYF,TGTGCCAGTAGTATCACCACAGATACGCAGTATTTT
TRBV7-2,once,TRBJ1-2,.,CASTLPGGGWLGYTF,TGTGCCAGCACCCTTCCGGGCGGGGGGTGGCTTGGCTACACCTTC
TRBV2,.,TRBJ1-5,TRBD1,CASSADRGFNQPQHF,TGTGCCAGCAGCGCGGACAGGGGGTTCAATCAGCCCCAGCATTTT
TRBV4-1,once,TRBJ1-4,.,CASSQLPTEKLFF,TGCGCCAGCAGCCAACTCCCGACCGAAAAACTGTTTTTT
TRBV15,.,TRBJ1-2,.,CATSRERGDNGYTF,TGTGCCACCAGCAGAGAACGGGGGGATAATGGCTACACCTTC
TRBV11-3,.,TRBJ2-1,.,CASSPDGSSYNEQFF,TGTGCCAGCAGCCCGGACGGGAGCTCCTACAATGAGCAGTTCTTC
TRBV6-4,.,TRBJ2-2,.,CASSDSGASGELFF,TGTGCCAGCAGTGACTCTGGGGCTAGCGGGGAGCTGTTTTTT
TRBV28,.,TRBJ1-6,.,CASRFESLVGSPLHF,TGTGCCAGCAGATTCGAATCTTTAGTTGGATCACCCCTCCACTTT
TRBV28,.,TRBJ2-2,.,CASSAGTGELFF,TGTGCCAGCAGTGCGGGGACCGGGGAGCTGTTTTTT
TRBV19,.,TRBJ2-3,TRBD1,CASSTRGIVDTQYF,TGTGCCAGTAGTACCAGGGGGATCGTAGATACGCAGTATTTT
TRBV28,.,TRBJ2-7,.,CASRADLYEQYF,TGTGCCAGCAGGGCAGATTTATACGAGCAGTACTTC
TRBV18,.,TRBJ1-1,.,CASSPLGGTEAFF,TGTGCCAGCTCACCGTTAGGGGGCACTGAAGCTTTCTTT
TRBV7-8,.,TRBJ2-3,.,CASSPRQYF,TGTGCCAGCAGCCCCCGACAGTATTTT